The 8 T cell receptor beta chains in this list originate from one sample, sequenced in a study of tumor and adjacent non-tumor tissue in lung cancer. No cell sorting was done before RNA was extracted from the tissue. TCRbeta libraries were built with three rounds of nested PCR, modified from ARM-PCR. TCRdb reanalysed the multiplex PCR reads using MiXCR and keeps one entry per CDR3 protein. The profile shows some 71,000 distinct CDR3 sequences, 72% of them singletons. Sequencing was performed on lung tumor tissue. All receptors come from a woman aged 40 to 50 with non-small cell lung cancer.

A word on this clonotype: Because it lacks the conserved phenylalanine or tryptophan at the end, this CDR3 is likely a read error. The chain recombines TRBV4-1 with TRBJ2-3, with 7 bases matching TRBD1. Germline values: CDR1 MGHRA, CDR2 YSYEKL. CDR3 length equals 18 residues. DNA for the CDR3: TGTGCCAGCAGCCAGGGCCGACAGGGATGGCCCTATGGAGATACACAGTATTCT. Translating gives CASSQGRQGWPYGDTQYS.

This clonotype was detected many times. The chain recombines TRBV6-6 with TRBJ1-5; the match to TRBD1 covers 9 bases. J lost 2 bases, V lost 0 bases, and 11 bases had no gene match. Germline CDR1 MNHNY, CDR2 SVGAGI (reference sequence). The CDR3 consists of 19 residues. CDR3 nucleotides: TGTGCCAGCAGTTACTCGAAGATGACAGGGGGAAGAGGCAATCAGCCCCAGCATTTT. Protein product: CASSYSKMTGGRGNQPQHF.

This chain uses TRBV6-5 with TRBJ2-5; the D is unclear. CDR1 is MNHEY, CDR2 SVGAGI, per germline. CDR3 size: 19 residues. Trimming pared 6 bases from V and 7 bases from J, leaving 33 bases between. The CDR3 reads CASSRGVGLGVLREWTQYF. CDR3 in DNA: TGTGCCAGCAGCCGTGGCGTTGGGCTGGGCGTCCTAAGAGAATGGACCCAGTACTTC.

About this clonotype itself: Mismatch with germline at one junction end may stem from a read error. The chain links TRBV4-1 to TRBJ2-1; 16 nucleotides agree with TRBD2. The CDR3 extends over 20 amino acids. CDR1 and CDR2 (germline): MGHRA, YSYEKL. The CDR3 DNA reads as TGCACCAGCAGCCGTACCCCGGGACTAGCGGGGGGGAATGTGTACAATAAGCAGTTCTTC. This gives the protein CTSSRTPGLAGGNVYNKQFF.

Worth noting for this clonotype: Relative to the germline gene, one junction end is altered; a read error may explain this. The chain recombines TRBV20-1 with TRBJ2-2, with 8 bases that match TRBD2. In germline, CDR1 is DFQATT, CDR2 SNEGSKA (reference sequence). The CDR3 has 13 amino acids. The CDR3 protein is CCVEAGVSGEPFF. The CDR3 nucleotides are TGCTGTGTAGAAGCGGGAGTATCCGGCGAGCCGTTTTTT.

As to this clonotype: One end of the junction fails to match germline, which may point to a read error. V gene TRBV11-2 combines with J gene TRBJ2-1; D remains ambiguous. This CDR3 spans 13 amino acids. Germline CDR1 and CDR2: SGHAT and FQNNGV. In nucleotides, the CDR3 is TGCGCCAGCAGCTTATCCGATCTTGAGCTAGAGTTCTTC. As protein: CASSLSDLELEFF.

This chain connects TRBV11-2 to TRBJ2-1; 10 positions agree with TRBD2. V trimming: 10 bases; J trimming: 6 bases; junction bases outside the gene matches: 15. The V gene's germline CDR1 is SGHAT and CDR2 FQNNGV. The CDR3 totals 16 residues. The CDR3 DNA reads TGTGCCATCATCTTAGTGCCACTAGCGGGGCGCAATGAGCAGTTCTTC. Amino acids: CAIILVPLAGRNEQFF.

On this clonotype itself: Compared with germline, one end of the junction differs, possibly owing to a read error. The genes are TRBV13 and TRBJ1-1; D unclear. Germline loops: CDR1 PRHDT, CDR2 FYEKMQ (reference sequence). The CDR3 is 14 residues long. The CDR3 DNA sequence: TGTGCAAGCAGCCCGGTGGCACTGAACACTGAAGCTTCCTTT. This codes for CASSPVALNTEASF.